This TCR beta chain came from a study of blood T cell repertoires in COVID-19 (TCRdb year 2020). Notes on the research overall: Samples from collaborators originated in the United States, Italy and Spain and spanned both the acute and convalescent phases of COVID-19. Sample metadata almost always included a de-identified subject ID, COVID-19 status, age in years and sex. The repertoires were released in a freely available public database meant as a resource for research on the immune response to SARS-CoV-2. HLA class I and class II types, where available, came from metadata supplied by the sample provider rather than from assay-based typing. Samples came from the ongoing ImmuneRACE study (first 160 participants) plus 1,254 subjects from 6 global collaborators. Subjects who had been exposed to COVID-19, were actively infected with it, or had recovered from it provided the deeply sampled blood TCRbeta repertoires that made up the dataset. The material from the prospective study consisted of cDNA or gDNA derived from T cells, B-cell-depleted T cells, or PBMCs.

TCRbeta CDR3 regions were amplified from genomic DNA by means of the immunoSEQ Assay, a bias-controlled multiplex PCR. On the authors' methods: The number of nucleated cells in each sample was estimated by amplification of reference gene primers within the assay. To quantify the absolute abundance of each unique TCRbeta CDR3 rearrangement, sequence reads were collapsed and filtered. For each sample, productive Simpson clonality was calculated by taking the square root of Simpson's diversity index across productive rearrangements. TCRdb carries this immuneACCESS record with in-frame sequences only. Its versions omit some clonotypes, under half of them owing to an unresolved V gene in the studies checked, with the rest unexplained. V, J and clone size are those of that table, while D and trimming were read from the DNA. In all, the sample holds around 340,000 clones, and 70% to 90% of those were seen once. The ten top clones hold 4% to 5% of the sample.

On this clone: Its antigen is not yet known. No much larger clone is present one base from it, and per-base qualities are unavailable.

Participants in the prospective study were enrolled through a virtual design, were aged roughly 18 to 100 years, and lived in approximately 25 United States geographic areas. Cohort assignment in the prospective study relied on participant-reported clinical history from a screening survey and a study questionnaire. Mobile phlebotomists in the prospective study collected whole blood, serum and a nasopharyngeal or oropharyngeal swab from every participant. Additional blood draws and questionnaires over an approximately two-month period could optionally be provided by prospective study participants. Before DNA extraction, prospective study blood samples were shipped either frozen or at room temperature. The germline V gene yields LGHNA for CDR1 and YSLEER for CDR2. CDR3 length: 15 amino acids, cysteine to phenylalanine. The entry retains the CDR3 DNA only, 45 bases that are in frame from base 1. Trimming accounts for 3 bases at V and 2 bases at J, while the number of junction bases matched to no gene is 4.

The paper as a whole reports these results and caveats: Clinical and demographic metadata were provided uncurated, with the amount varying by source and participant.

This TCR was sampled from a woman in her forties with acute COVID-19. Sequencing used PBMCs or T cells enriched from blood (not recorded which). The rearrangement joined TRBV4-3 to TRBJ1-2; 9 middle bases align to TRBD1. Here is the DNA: TGCGCCAGCAGCCACTTGGACAGGGGAAACTATGGCTACACCTTC. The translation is CASSHLDRGNYGYTF.